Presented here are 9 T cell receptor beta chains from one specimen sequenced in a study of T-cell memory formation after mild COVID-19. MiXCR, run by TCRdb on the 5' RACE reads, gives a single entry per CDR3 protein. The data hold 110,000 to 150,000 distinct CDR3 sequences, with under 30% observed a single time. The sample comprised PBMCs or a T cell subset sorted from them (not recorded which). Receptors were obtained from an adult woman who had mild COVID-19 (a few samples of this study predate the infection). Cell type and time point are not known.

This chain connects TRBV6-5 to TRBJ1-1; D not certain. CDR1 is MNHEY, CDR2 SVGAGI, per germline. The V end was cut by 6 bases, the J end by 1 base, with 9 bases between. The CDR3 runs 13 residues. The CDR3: CASRDTSNTEAFF. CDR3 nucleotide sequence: TGTGCCAGCAGAGACACCTCGAACACTGAAGCTTTCTTT.

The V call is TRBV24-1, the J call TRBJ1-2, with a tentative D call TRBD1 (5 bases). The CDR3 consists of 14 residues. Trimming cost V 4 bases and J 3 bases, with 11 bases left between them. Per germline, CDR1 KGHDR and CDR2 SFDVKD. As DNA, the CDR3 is TGTGCCACCAGTGAACGGGACTGGGACTATGGCTACACCTTC. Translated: CATSERDWDYGYTF.

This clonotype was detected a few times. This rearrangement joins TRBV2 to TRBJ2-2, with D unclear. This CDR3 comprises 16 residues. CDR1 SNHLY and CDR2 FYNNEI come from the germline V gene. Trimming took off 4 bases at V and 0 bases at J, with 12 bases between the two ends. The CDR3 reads CASSVKHLSNTGELFF. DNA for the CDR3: TGTGCCAGCAGTGTAAAACACCTTTCGAACACCGGGGAGCTGTTTTTT.

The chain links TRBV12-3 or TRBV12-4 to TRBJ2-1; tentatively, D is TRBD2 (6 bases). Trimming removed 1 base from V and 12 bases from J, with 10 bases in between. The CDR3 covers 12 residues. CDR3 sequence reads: CASSLGRELQFF. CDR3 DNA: TGTGCCAGCAGTTTAGGACGGGAGTTGCAGTTCTTC.

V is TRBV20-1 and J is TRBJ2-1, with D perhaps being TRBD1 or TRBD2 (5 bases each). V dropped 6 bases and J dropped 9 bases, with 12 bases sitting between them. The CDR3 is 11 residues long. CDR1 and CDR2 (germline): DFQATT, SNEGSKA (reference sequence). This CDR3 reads CSAWGMGEQFF. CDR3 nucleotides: TGCAGTGCGTGGGGGATGGGTGAGCAGTTCTTC.

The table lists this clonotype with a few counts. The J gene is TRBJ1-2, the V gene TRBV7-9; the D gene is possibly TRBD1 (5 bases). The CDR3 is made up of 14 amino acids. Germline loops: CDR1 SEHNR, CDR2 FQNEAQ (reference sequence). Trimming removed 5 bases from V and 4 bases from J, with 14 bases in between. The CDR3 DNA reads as TGTGCCAGCAGCGTAGGGACGGAGAGCTATGGCTACACCTTC. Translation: CASSVGTESYGYTF.

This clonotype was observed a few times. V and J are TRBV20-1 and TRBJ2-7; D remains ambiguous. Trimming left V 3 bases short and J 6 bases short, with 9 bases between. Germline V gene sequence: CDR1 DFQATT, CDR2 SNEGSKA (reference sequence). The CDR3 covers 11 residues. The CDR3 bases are TGCAGTGCTAGGGCGCTCCTCGAGCAGTACTTC. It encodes CSARALLEQYF.

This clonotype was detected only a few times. CDR3 DNA sequence: TGTGCCAGCAGTGAAAGCAACAGGGGGGACTATGGCTACACCTTC. This encodes CASSESNRGDYGYTF. V and J are TRBV2 and TRBJ1-2; 8 bases are a match to TRBD1. Germline trimming cut 2 bases from V and 3 bases from J; bases unmatched to any gene: 5. Germline CDR1 SNHLY, CDR2 FYNNEI. The CDR3 has 15 residues.

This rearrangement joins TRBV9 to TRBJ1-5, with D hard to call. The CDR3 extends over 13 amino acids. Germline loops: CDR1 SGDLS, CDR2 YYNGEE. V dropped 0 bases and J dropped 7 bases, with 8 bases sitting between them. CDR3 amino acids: CASSVDGGQPQHF. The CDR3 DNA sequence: TGTGCCAGCAGCGTAGACGGCGGGCAGCCCCAGCATTTT.